This T cell receptor beta chain was sequenced in a study of cytomegalovirus exposure and HLA in healthy donors. Study outcomes and limitations: 16,951 TCR beta sequences were associated with HLA alleles at 0.05 false discovery rate in a later analysis. Reportedly, HLA-A and HLA-B alleles of most subjects were accurately predicted from TCR beta. Sequencing probably produced one cluster of sequence variants that were highly shared.

The CDR3 spans 15 residues. The germline V and J ends were trimmed by 5 bases and 3 bases, with 17 bases remaining between them. The germline CDR1 and CDR2 sequences are SGDLS and YYNGEE. The PCR made use of 60 Vbeta and 13 Jbeta primers. TCRdb's table, derived via immunoSEQ multiplex PCR, lists solely in-frame clones and lacks some. The data contain approximately 190,000 clones, more than 80% of them singletons. On this clone itself: Its antigen is still unknown. Other DNA sequences within the sample encode an identical CDR3.

The receptor comes from a woman aged 45-60 years in good health and CMV-seropositive. Specimen: PBMCs. V is TRBV9 and J is TRBJ1-2, with D possibly being TRBD1 (6 bases). Here the CDR3 DNA reads TGTGCCAGCAGTAGTGGGACGGGGGGCGACTATGGCTACACCTTC. Translation gives CASSSGTGGDYGYTF.